The entry that follows covers one TCR beta chain sequence. Its antigen is as yet unknown. This sequence is one base from a far larger clone and is likely a read error. This table comes from immunoSEQ multiplex PCR, and its TCRdb copy is limited to in-frame clones, with some not included. The profile shows 980,000 or so clones, 76% of them singletons. The source of the sample is a study of shared clonotypes between healthy human individuals. Background on the study: CD8 memory received one plate per donor, CD8 naive two, CD4 memory three and CD4 naive three.

V was cut by 4 bases and J by 5 bases, with 14 bases left in between. This CDR3 has 15 amino acids. Per germline, CDR1 LGHNA and CDR2 YSLEER. Study-wide results and limits: Between four donors, naive CD4 clonotypes were shared at a level of around 4.8%. A reduction in generation probabilities was seen for non-shared clonotypes relative to those shared by all four donors.

The source of this sequence is a man aged 18-30 years in good health. Sample: memory CD4+ T cells sorted from blood. Stated subset: CD45RA-negative fraction. The chain uses TRBV4-3 and TRBJ2-2; D is perhaps TRBD1 (5 bases). CDR3 in amino acids: CASSRDSGYTGELFF. The CDR3 DNA reads TGCGCCAGCAGCCGTGACAGTGGGTATACCGGGGAGCTGTTTTTT.